The present TCR beta chain was sequenced within a study of shared clonotypes between healthy human individuals (dated by TCRdb to 2020 to 2021). Some background on the complete study: The cohort comprised a couple of women and a few men aged 18 to 49 years. For each donor, CD4 naive and CD4 memory were each given three plates, CD8 naive was given two plates, and CD8 memory was given one plate. To estimate repertoire size and how much clonotypes are shared between individuals, the study performed deep sequencing of blood TCR repertoires from about five healthy adults. Different laboratories and diverse techniques were used to prepare libraries and sequence TCR repertoires, to increase sequencing depth and limit assay-specific biases. Between about 0.8 and 9 billion PBMCs per donor were obtained by leukapheresis. The full study reports these points: Incomplete sequencing was indicated by rarefaction of sorted-subset datasets, despite the large sequencing depth. Higher generation probabilities were observed for clonotypes shared by all four sorted-subset donors than for non-shared clonotypes. Sharing across a few donors was observed for about 5% of naive CD4, over 3% of naive CD8, about 2.5% of memory CD4, and roughly 0.43% of memory CD8 clonotypes. The small number of donors limited the genetic and exposure-history diversity represented. Sampling was limited to blood, and TCR repertoires in tissue likely differ from TCR repertoires in blood. Larger estimated clonotype richness was generally found for naive subsets than for memory subsets. Pairwise subsampling led to the expectation that sequencing depth would affect the degree of clonotype sharing among donors.

TCR CDR3 regions were amplified from genomic DNA by multiplex PCR using the deep immunoSEQ assay. Extracted genomic DNA from each cell subset was distributed evenly across all wells of several immunoSEQ 96-well plates, and each plate was treated as a replicate. Each replicate PCR for sorted subsets received 200 ng genomic DNA, equal to roughly 33,000 T cell genomes. Purified libraries were quantified with a Qubit 3.0 fluorometer, sized on a Bioanalyzer 2100, and re-quantified with the KAPA Library Quantification kit. Every immunoSEQ 96-well plate was sequenced on a separate single-read 150-cycle Illumina NextSeq 550 flow cell. As for how the authors treated the data: Because the immunoSEQ output included only junctional sequences and no quality scores, the filtering could not be the same as the filtering used for full-length reads. To assign V/J genes and CDR3, sequences were annotated using PyIR, a Python wrapper for IgBLAST v1.9, with IMGT germline references. Any read was removed if the V/J assignment was weak (E-value above 1e-6), the CDR3 was missing, or the read contained stop codons, out-of-frame junctions, or ambiguous translated residues. V3J clonotypes were defined by identical inferred V gene, J gene, and CDR3 amino acid sequence. Percentage overlap between repertoires was computed as shared unique clonotypes divided by the size of the smaller repertoire. Three approaches were used to assess repertoire richness: RTK rarefaction, the Chao1 estimator, and Recon v2.1 estimates of unobserved clonotypes. Generation probabilities for all TCRbeta clonotypes obtained by the gDNA method from a handful of donors were computed using OLGA. Imported from immuneACCESS, the table was reduced by TCRdb to in-frame sequences with V and J called. These copies leave out some clones; in studies compared against another copy, an unresolved V gene accounts for under half, and the cause of the remainder is not known. That table gives V, J and clone size, and the DNA gave D and trimming. A total of about 1,800,000 clones appear in this sample, about 94% of them only once. 0.9% to 1.5% of the sample is taken by the ten largest.

CD8 naive samples were obtained by positive selection for CCR7 among CD45RO-negative cells, yielding a CD45RA+CCR7+ population from which TemRA cells were excluded. The donors were healthy, HIV-negative adults with no recently reported acute infections or vaccinations. All donors were Caucasian adults living in Nashville, Tennessee, USA. Blood was obtained by leukapheresis, after which PBMCs were separated by Ficoll-Histopaque density gradient centrifugation and cryopreserved in liquid nitrogen vapor phase. Purity and quantity of every magnetically sorted T cell population were checked by analytical flow cytometry. Genomic DNA was isolated from each sorted fraction and quantified by UV absorbance on a Nanodrop 2000c. Cut back by 1 base and 6 bases, the V and J ends lie 21 bases apart. The cysteine opens and the phenylalanine closes a CDR3 of 17 amino acids. Only the CDR3 region is kept as DNA, spanning 51 bases read in frame from base 1. CDR1 is given as SGHVS and CDR2 as FQNEAQ, both from the germline V gene.

About this clone itself: Its antigen is not yet known. Base quality data are lacking; no much larger clone is found one base away.

The chain joins TRBV7-8 to TRBJ1-2; the D gene is not confidently resolved. The sequencing sample was made of naive CD8+ T cells sorted from blood. The sample's cell subset or site, from its label and the paper: CD45RA+CCR7+. This clonotype originated in a man between 18 and 35 years old in good health. Here is the DNA: TGTGCCAGCAGCTTAGGGAGAGGTCGCCACAGAGATGATGGCTACACCTTC. It translates as CASSLGRGRHRDDGYTF.